The 10 T cell receptor beta chains presented below share a single source sample, sequenced in a study of blood T cell repertoires in COVID-19. Data came from immunoSEQ multiplex PCR; TCRdb stores just in-frame clones and leaves some out. Of some 97,000 clones listed, roughly 88% were seen once; the top ten hold around 6.9%. The source material was peripheral blood. These receptors were obtained from a woman in her fifties or sixties with acute or convalescent COVID-19.

V is TRBV7-8 and J is TRBJ2-7; no clear D gene. This CDR3 has 15 amino acids. V gave up 2 bases and J gave up 1 base, with 12 bases separating them. Per germline, CDR1 SGHVS and CDR2 FQNEAQ. The chain's CDR3 is CASSLSLVGSYEQYF. The CDR3 DNA reads TGTGCCAGCAGCTTATCCCTAGTCGGATCCTACGAGCAGTACTTC.

Of note for this clone: Other DNA sequences in this specimen translate into the identical CDR3. The gene calls are TRBV2 and TRBJ1-2; tentative D call: TRBD1 (6 bases). This CDR3 contains 13 residues. CDR1 and CDR2 (germline): SNHLY, FYNNEI. Trimming cost V 8 bases and J 0 bases, with 10 bases left between them. Here the CDR3 reads CASSTGANYGYTF. The CDR3 nucleotides are TGTGCCAGCTCGACAGGAGCTAACTATGGCTACACCTTC.

The chain carries TRBV6-5 and TRBJ2-7; D is undetermined. Trimming shortened V by 6 bases and J by 6 bases, and 18 bases separated the two germline ends. Germline CDR1 and CDR2: MNHEY and SVGAGI. CDR3 length equals 14 residues. The CDR3 region is CASSSLDRVTEQYF. The CDR3 bases are TGTGCCAGCAGCTCCCTAGATAGAGTTACCGAGCAGTACTTC.

This chain connects TRBV24-1 to TRBJ1-6; D uncertain. Per germline, CDR1 KGHDR and CDR2 SFDVKD. This CDR3 is 17 amino acids long. V was clipped by 4 bases and J by 0 bases, with 12 bases between them. This chain's CDR3 is CATSDRLWNSYNSPLHF. The CDR3 DNA reads TGTGCCACCAGTGACAGGCTTTGGAACTCCTATAATTCACCCCTCCACTTT.

The chain employs TRBV7-9 and TRBJ1-2; the match to TRBD1 covers 8 bases. The CDR3 is made up of 14 amino acids. V gave up 3 bases and J gave up 6 bases; unmatched junction bases: 6. From germline, CDR1 is SEHNR and CDR2 FQNEAQ (reference sequence). DNA for the CDR3: TGTGCCAGCAGCTTCCAGGGGGCGCGTCATGGCTACACCTTC. Translation gives CASSFQGARHGYTF.

The rearrangement links TRBV4-1 to TRBJ2-7, with D perhaps matching TRBD2 (5 bases). Trimming cost V 2 bases and J 5 bases, with 10 bases left between them. Germline V lookup: CDR1 MGHRA, CDR2 YSYEKL. The CDR3 has 13 amino acids. CDR3 loop: CASSQPGLHEQYF. The CDR3 nucleotides are TGCGCCAGCAGCCAACCTGGACTCCACGAGCAGTACTTC.

This chain joins TRBV14 and TRBJ1-4, with D possibly TRBD1 on 5 matching bases. V was trimmed by 4 bases and J by 7 bases, leaving 16 bases between them. Germline CDR1 and CDR2: SGHDN and FVKESK. The CDR3 totals 15 residues. The chain's CDR3 is CASSPKGAVGEKLFF. In nucleotides, the CDR3 is TGTGCCAGCAGCCCCAAAGGGGCGGTAGGTGAAAAACTGTTTTTT.

The V gene is TRBV3-1 (or the pseudogene TRBV3-2), the J gene TRBJ1-1, with D possibly being TRBD1 (5 bases). Germline V gene sequence: CDR1 LGHDT, CDR2 YNNKEL (reference sequence). V was cut by 0 bases and J by 11 bases, with 13 bases left in between. The CDR3 extends over 13 amino acids. CDR3 DNA sequence: TGTGCCAGCAGCCAAGAGGCGACAGTGGATGCTTTCTTT. Protein sequence: CASSQEATVDAFF.

The chain employs TRBV25-1 and TRBJ2-7, with D possibly being TRBD2 (5 bases). The germline V and J ends were trimmed by 3 bases and 12 bases, with 9 bases remaining between them. Germline assignment: CDR1 MGHDK and CDR2 SYGVNS. The CDR3 loop spans 10 amino acids. As DNA, the CDR3 is TGTGCCAGCAGTGACTTACGGGGGTACGTC. It specifies CASSDLRGYV.

V and J are TRBV11-3 and TRBJ2-5, with unresolved D. Trimming took 5 bases from V and 5 from J, leaving 18 bases between them. Germline V gene sequence: CDR1 SGHNT, CDR2 YENEEA. This CDR3 is 15 amino acids long. In nucleotides, the CDR3 is TGTGCCAGCAGCCTCAGCCCGACAATATCGGAGACCCAGTACTTC. Its protein is CASSLSPTISETQYF.